A single sample is the source of the 11 T cell receptor beta chains below, sequenced in a study of T cell responses to AZD1222 COVID-19 vaccine. TCRdb's table, derived via immunoSEQ multiplex PCR, lists solely in-frame clones and lacks some. The sample shows around 130,000 clones, roughly 92% of them seen only once. The sample was peripheral blood, taken on day 0 of AZD1222 vaccination. These receptors were taken from an adult in good health.

This clone is labeled as medium-sized. This chain links TRBV7-6 with TRBJ1-6, with a weak D call TRBD1 (6 bases). The germline CDR1 and CDR2 sequences are SGHVS and FNYEAQ. Trimming took off 2 bases at V and 9 bases at J, with 17 bases between the two ends. This CDR3 region has 16 residues. CDR3 DNA sequence: TGTGCCAGCAGCTTATTCGCTCTGGGGGCGCGTTCACCCCTCCACTTT. Encoded protein: CASSLFALGARSPLHF.

This clone appeared a single time. The chain recombines TRBV30 with TRBJ1-5, with D unclear. V lost 0 bases, J lost 0 bases, and 9 bases lay in between. There are 15 residues in the CDR3. The germline CDR1 and CDR2 sequences are GTSNPN and SVGIG (reference sequence). CDR3 in amino acids: CAWSVLGYSNQPQHF. CDR3 coding DNA: TGTGCCTGGAGTGTCCTGGGGTATAGCAATCAGCCCCAGCATTTT. The full variable domain, rest sourced from reference TRBV30 and TRBJ1-5, is SQTIHQWPATLVQPVGSPLSLECTVEGTSNPNLYWYRQAAGRGLQLLFYSVGIGQISSEVPQNLSASRPQDRQFILSSKKLLLSDSGFYLCAWSVLGYSNQPQHFGDGTRLSIL.

This clone was seen a handful of times. The rearrangement joins TRBV5-1 to TRBJ1-4; D may be TRBD1 (5 bases). The V end was cut by 1 base, the J end by 7 bases, with 8 bases between. The CDR3 length is 13 residues. From germline, CDR1 is SGHRS and CDR2 YFSETQ. In DNA form, the CDR3 reads TGCGCCAGCAGCTTGCGTGGGGGTGAAAAACTGTTTTTT. It encodes CASSLRGGEKLFF.

This clone was seen a handful of times. The V call is TRBV14, the J call TRBJ2-6; D not resolved. CDR3 size: 16 residues. Germline CDR1 reads SGHDN; CDR2 reads FVKESK. V lost 1 base and J 0 bases, leaving 7 bases between the germline ends. The CDR3 here is CASSQASPSGANVLTF. CDR3 DNA: TGTGCCAGCAGCCAAGCTTCTCCCTCTGGGGCCAACGTCCTGACTTTC.

The rearrangement joins TRBV5-1 to TRBJ2-1; possibly TRBD1 or TRBD2 for D (6 bases each). The CDR3 has 15 residues. Trimming removed 0 bases from V and 3 bases from J, with 10 bases in between. The germline CDR1 and CDR2 sequences are SGHRS and YFSETQ. The CDR3 reads CASSLAGGNYNEQFF. CDR3 sequence (DNA): TGCGCCAGCAGCTTGGCCGGGGGCAACTACAATGAGCAGTTCTTC.

This clone was observed a single time. The chain recombines TRBV4-3 with TRBJ2-1; D unclear. Per the germline V gene, CDR1 is LGHNA and CDR2 is YSLEER. Between the trimmed V and J ends, which lost 1 base and 3 bases, there was a span of 10 bases. This CDR3 comprises 15 residues. CDR3 in DNA: TGCGCCAGCAGCCAAGGCGCGGTGGTCTACAATGAGCAGTTCTTC. This gives the protein CASSQGAVVYNEQFF.

The chain joins TRBV27 to TRBJ1-2; D gene uncertain. Germline CDR1 and CDR2: MNHEY and SMNVEV (reference sequence). CDR3 size: 17 residues. V dropped 5 bases and J dropped 0 bases, with 19 bases sitting between them. The CDR3 sequence is CASSPHPLTGANYGYTF. The CDR3 nucleotides read TGTGCCAGCAGTCCGCATCCTTTGACCGGAGCTAACTATGGCTACACCTTC.

The rearrangement joins TRBV9 to TRBJ1-2; 7 bases map to TRBD1. Per germline, CDR1 SGDLS and CDR2 YYNGEE. The CDR3 is made up of 15 amino acids. With V trimmed by 8 bases and J by 3 bases, 13 bases remained unmatched. The CDR3 sequence is CASRGTGTEYYGYTF. Written as DNA, the CDR3 is TGTGCCAGTAGGGGGACCGGGACAGAATACTATGGCTACACCTTC.

CDR3 nucleotide sequence: TGTGCCAGTAGTAAGGGGAGAGGGAATGGGAACTATGGCTACACCTTC. Translated: CASSKGRGNGNYGYTF. The chain has TRBV19 and TRBJ1-2, with D maybe TRBD1 (5 bases). Germline lookup yields CDR1 LNHDA and CDR2 SQIVND (reference sequence). Trimming removed 4 bases at V and 2 bases at J, with 17 bases between. The CDR3 has 16 amino acids.

The chain recombines TRBV9 with TRBJ2-2, with D possibly matching TRBD1 (6 bases). Deletions cut 4 bases from V and 1 base from J, with 11 bases between. There are 15 residues in the CDR3. The germline V gene encodes CDR1 SGDLS and CDR2 YYNGEE. CDR3 DNA sequence: TGTGCCAGCAGCCAAAGGGGACAGAACACCGGGGAGCTGTTTTTT. This gives the protein CASSQRGQNTGELFF.

The V call is TRBV19, the J call TRBJ2-1; D is perhaps TRBD1 (6 bases). Trimming removed 3 bases from V and 8 bases from J, with 11 bases in between. CDR1 and CDR2 from the germline V gene are LNHDA and SQIVND (reference sequence). The CDR3 length is 13 residues. CDR3 DNA sequence: TGTGCCAGTAGTATTCAGGGGTGGGATGAGCAGTTCTTC. This sequence encodes CASSIQGWDEQFF.